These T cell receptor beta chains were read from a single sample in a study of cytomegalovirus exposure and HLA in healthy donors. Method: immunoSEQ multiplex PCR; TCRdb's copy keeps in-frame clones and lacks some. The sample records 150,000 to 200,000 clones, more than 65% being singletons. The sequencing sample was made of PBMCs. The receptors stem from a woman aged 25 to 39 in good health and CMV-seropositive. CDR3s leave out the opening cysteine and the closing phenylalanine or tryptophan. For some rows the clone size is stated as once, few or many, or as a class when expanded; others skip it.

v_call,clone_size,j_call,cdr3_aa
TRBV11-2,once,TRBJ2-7,ASSPAGLFSYEQY
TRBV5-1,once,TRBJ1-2,ASSSNGGYGYT
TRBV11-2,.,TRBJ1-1,ASSLDRGFTEAF
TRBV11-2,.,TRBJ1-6,ASSISRDSTYSPLH
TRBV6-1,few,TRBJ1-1,ASTLTENTEAF
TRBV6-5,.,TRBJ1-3,ASREKTGSGNTIY
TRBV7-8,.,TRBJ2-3,ASSTDRPDTQY
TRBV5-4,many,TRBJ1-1,ASSFKNTEAF
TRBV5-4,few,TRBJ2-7,ASSSDYSYEQY
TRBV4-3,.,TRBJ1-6,ASSQDLPGGSYNSPLH
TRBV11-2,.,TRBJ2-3,ASSLGLLSTDTQY
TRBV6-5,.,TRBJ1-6,ASTQGYFNSPLH
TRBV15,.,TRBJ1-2,ATSRALSGGGYT
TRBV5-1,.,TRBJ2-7,ASSLNPGGGHYEQY
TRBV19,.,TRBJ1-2,ASSIPSGTDYGYT